The TCR beta chain under discussion was sequenced for a study of blood T cell repertoires in COVID-19. CDR1 and CDR2 (germline): LGHDT, YNNKEL (reference sequence). The CDR3 sequence is 14 residues long. The ends were cut back, 5 bases at V and 1 base at J, with 11 bases in the middle. Here immunoSEQ multiplex PCR was the method, and the copy in TCRdb shows in-frame clones only, minus some. The sample contains hundreds of thousands of clones, 88% of which appear only once. Everyone who took part was 18 to 89 years old, and they came from 24 US areas. Recovered participants had two consecutive negative NP/OP PCR tests, healthcare professional clearance, or symptom resolution.

Source material: PBMCs or T cells enriched from blood (not recorded which). This TCR came from a woman aged 50 to 65 who had recovered from COVID-19. The V gene is TRBV3-1 (or the pseudogene TRBV3-2), the J gene TRBJ1-1; the D is unclear. This chain's CDR3 is CASSKRGTNTEAFF. The CDR3 DNA follows: TGTGCCAGCAGCAAGCGGGGTACGAACACTGAAGCTTTCTTT.